The sequence of this TCR beta chain was determined in a study of cytomegalovirus exposure and HLA in healthy donors. Study results and caveats: Later genetic work tied a missense DCLRE1C variant to beta-chain V and J trimming.

This clone was seen only once. Its antigen is as yet unknown. Though nominally healthy at sampling, donors likely had unrecorded immune exposures. The PCR used 60 Vbeta and 13 Jbeta primers. Measured with immunoSEQ multiplex PCR; TCRdb has only the in-frame clones, and not every one. In the table there are about 130,000 clones, around 73% of which are singletons. The TCR sequence derives from a female donor in good health and CMV-seronegative. The sequenced material came from PBMCs.

The DNA of the CDR3 is TGTGCCAGCAGTACGTCCCGGGACAGGGAATACTCTGGGGCCAACGTCCTGACTTTC. This translates into CASSTSRDREYSGANVLTF. V and J are TRBV28 and TRBJ2-6; 9 bases fit TRBD1. From germline, CDR1 is MDHEN and CDR2 SYDVKM. The CDR3 runs to 19 residues. The junction had 11 bases not matched to a gene; V was cut back by 5 bases and J by 0 bases.